This T cell receptor (beta chain) emerged from a study of blood T cell repertoires in COVID-19. J was trimmed by 2 bases and V by 8 bases; bases with no gene match: 5. The CDR3 loop spans 13 amino acids. Germline V gene sequence: CDR1 SGHNT, CDR2 YENEEA. Generated by immunoSEQ multiplex PCR, the TCRdb table keeps only in-frame clones and is missing some. The sample holds a few hundred thousand clones; roughly nine tenths are singletons and the top ten take approximately 6.2%. The receptor was isolated from a man in his 60s with acute or convalescent COVID-19. The V call is TRBV11-3, the J call TRBJ2-7; 8 bases match TRBD1. The sample taken for sequencing was peripheral blood. In DNA, the CDR3 is TGTGCCAGCGGCTACAGGGGGACCTACGAGCAGTACTTC. This sequence encodes CASGYRGTYEQYF.